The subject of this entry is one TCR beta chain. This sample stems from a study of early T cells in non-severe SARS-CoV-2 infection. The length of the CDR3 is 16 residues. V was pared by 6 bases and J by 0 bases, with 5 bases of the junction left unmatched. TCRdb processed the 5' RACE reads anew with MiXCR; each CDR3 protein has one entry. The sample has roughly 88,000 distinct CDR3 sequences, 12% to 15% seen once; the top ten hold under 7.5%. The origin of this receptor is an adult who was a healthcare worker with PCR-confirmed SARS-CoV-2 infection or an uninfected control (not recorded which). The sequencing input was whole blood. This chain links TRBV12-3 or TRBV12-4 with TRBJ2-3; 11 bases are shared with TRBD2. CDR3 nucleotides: TGTGCCAGCAGGGCTAGCGGGGGGCGTAGCACAGATACGCAGTATTTT. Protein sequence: CASRASGGRSTDTQYF.